This TCR beta chain appears in the sequencing data of a study of OX40 agonist ivuxolimab in advanced cancers. Study as a whole: Averaging about 60 years in age, with a range of roughly 23 to 80, the cohort was approximately 83% male. Regarding the study as a whole: Circulating CD4+ and CD8+ T cells showed clonal expansion by week 6 at 0.1 to 3.0 mg/kg. Antigen targets of the expanded peripheral T cells went undetermined.

Generated by immunoSEQ multiplex PCR, the TCRdb table keeps only in-frame clones and is missing some. The sample has about 58,000 clones, 80% to 90% seen once; the top ten hold about 3.5%. As to this clone: The antigen remains undetermined.

Deletions cut 6 bases from V and 0 bases from J, with 9 bases between. The germline CDR1 and CDR2 sequences are ENHRY and SYGVKD. This CDR3 is built from 13 residues. This chain joins TRBV10-3 and TRBJ2-7; tentatively, D is TRBD1 (5 bases). This clonotype originated in an adult with an advanced solid tumor such as melanoma, head and neck, liver or kidney cancer. Sequenced here: CD4+ or CD8+ T cells sorted from blood, sampled in a trial of the OX40 agonist ivuxolimab. CDR3 sequence (DNA): TGTGCCATCAGGACAGCAAGCTCCTACGAGCAGTACTTC. Translating it yields CAIRTASSYEQYF.